This T cell receptor beta chain was captured in a study of a mutant IDH1 vaccine in newly diagnosed glioma. About the research overall: The first vaccination came 4-6 weeks after radiotherapy alone, or with temozolomide cycles.

As to time point: week 47, end of study. Every vaccine dose comprised 300 ug of mutant IDH1 20-mer peptide plus topical imiquimod. Each of the donors came in with new WHO grade 3 or 4 astrocytomas that were IDH1-mutant and ATRX-lost. CDR1 and CDR2 from the germline V gene are MNHEY and SMNVEV (reference sequence). The CDR3 spans 17 residues. V shed 1 base, J shed 0 bases, and the junction held 5 bases outside the gene matches. TCRdb's copy holds only in-frame clones and misses some; the assay was immunoSEQ multiplex PCR. The sample includes tens of thousands of clones, about 75% of them seen just once. The table lists this clone with a few counts. Its antigen is unknown. Study-wide results and limits: Pseudoprogression seemingly bore no relation to changes in top peripheral T cell clonotypes.

The rearrangement uses TRBV27 and TRBJ2-1; TRBD2 aligns across 8 bases. Sample: PBMCs, taken from a glioma patient whose treatment included an IDH1 peptide vaccine. The TCR comes from a man aged 40-49 years with glioma. The CDR3 DNA reads as TGTGCCAGCAGTTTATTTAGCGGGACCGACTCCTACAATGAGCAGTTCTTC. It encodes CASSLFSGTDSYNEQFF.